This TCR beta chain was profiled in a study of control samples from healthy donors and cancer patients (dated by TCRdb to 2018 to 2021). Trimming takes 4 bases from V and 4 bases from J, and the germline ends sit 16 bases apart. The germline V gene supplies CDR1 MNHEY and CDR2 SVGAGI. From cysteine to phenylalanine, the CDR3 is 15 amino acids long. Only the CDR3 part of the read is kept: 45 bases, read in frame from the first base. Library creation used the immunoSEQ multiplex PCR assay. The immuneACCESS repertoire file appears here via TCRdb, limited to in-frame rearrangements. These files lack a portion of the clones; in checked studies, under half of the deficit traces to unresolved V genes, and the cause of the others is not known. This sample lists around 250,000 clones; almost 85% were detected once. The ten largest clones add up to 13% of the sample. In regard to this clone: Its antigen target is currently unknown. Base qualities are not at hand, and no much larger clone is one base apart.

Sequenced material: PBMCs. The chain is encoded by TRBV6-5 joined to TRBJ1-1; too little of a D gene remains to name it. This receptor was identified in an older woman with lung cancer. The sequenced DNA is TGTGCCAGCAGTTTTTCAGGAGGATCCCCCACTGAAGCTTTCTTT. Its product reads: CASSFSGGSPTEAFF.